Shown below are 7 T cell receptor beta chains from a single sample sequenced in a study of monozygotic twins with inflammatory bowel disease. One entry per CDR3 protein, without DNA, is what TCRdb gives after re-calling the 5' RACE reads. Its table records 350,000 to 500,000 distinct CDR3 sequences. Source material: blood. The source of these receptors is a human donor with ulcerative colitis or Crohn's disease, or a healthy co-twin of an affected twin (not recorded which).

The CDR3 protein is CASSPLRVGDTTNYGYTF. V gene TRBV18 combines with J gene TRBJ1-2; the TCRdb D gene call, TRBD1, has no DNA to confirm it. CDR1 and CDR2 (germline): KGHSH, LQKENI. This CDR3 contains 18 residues.

The gene calls are TRBV19 and TRBJ2-1; the D gene TCRdb calls, TRBD1, cannot be checked with no DNA. The CDR3 sequence is 15 residues long. The V gene's germline CDR1 is LNHDA and CDR2 SQIVND (reference sequence). The CDR3 protein is CASSPDRIGVNEQFF.

The chain employs TRBV12-3 or TRBV12-4 and TRBJ2-7; TCRdb gives TRBD2 as the D gene, but with no DNA this cannot be confirmed. The CDR3 runs to 15 residues. This CDR3 is CASSTLGSGAYEQYF.

The chain couples TRBV7-7 to TRBJ2-3; TCRdb's D call, TRBD1, is unchecked because there is no DNA. The CDR3 sequence is 15 residues long. Germline lookup yields CDR1 SSHAT and CDR2 FNYEAQ (reference sequence). This chain's CDR3 is CASSLKTGMGDTQYF.

The chain joins TRBV20-1 to TRBJ2-1; TCRdb indicates TRBD2, and absent DNA this call remains unverified. The CDR3 is 15 residues long. Per germline, CDR1 DFQATT and CDR2 SNEGSKA (reference sequence). CDR3 region: CSALYSGSSYNEQFF.

The chain carries TRBV6-1 and TRBJ2-5; TCRdb reports TRBD1, a call that lacks DNA to check it against. Germline V lookup: CDR1 MNHNS, CDR2 SASEGT. This CDR3 comprises 16 residues. The CDR3 reads CASMEAFSGGPETQYF.

This chain connects TRBV12-5 to TRBJ2-2. Germline values: CDR1 LGHNT, CDR2 FRNRAP. This CDR3 comprises 12 residues. The CDR3 spells CASGLAPGELFF.